This TCR beta chain was sequenced during a study of cytomegalovirus exposure and HLA in healthy donors. Primers included in the PCR were 60 Vbeta and 13 Jbeta primers. Here immunoSEQ multiplex PCR was the method, and the copy in TCRdb shows in-frame clones only, minus some. Among 90,000 to 120,000 clones listed, approximately 74% were seen once. This clone was detected only a few times. The germline CDR1 and CDR2 sequences are LNHDA and SQIVND (reference sequence). The CDR3 spans 13 residues. Trimming took 4 bases from V and 4 from J, leaving 10 bases between them. The clonotype was recovered from a woman in her thirties or forties in good health and CMV-seropositive. The chain is built from TRBV19 and TRBJ1-2; D perhaps matches TRBD1 (5 bases). The source material was PBMCs. CDR3 nucleotide sequence: TGTGCCAGTAGTACAGGGCCGACCTATGGCTACACCTTC. Translated: CASSTGPTYGYTF.